This entry features one TCR beta chain sequence. What it binds is not known. The entry originates in a study of cytomegalovirus exposure and HLA in healthy donors. Study observations and caveats: Most TCRs appeared rarely, but some public TCRs recurred in many donors. Listed as cytomegalovirus-associated were 150 to 200 TCR beta chains. Within an earlier analysis, most TCR beta V segments proved productive either about 87% or about 30% of the time.

The V gene's germline CDR1 is SGHRS and CDR2 YFSETQ. The V gene lost 0 bases and the J gene lost 2 bases, with 11 bases spanning the gap. This CDR3 region has 15 residues. PCR was performed using 60 Vbeta and 13 Jbeta primers. TCRdb's table, derived via immunoSEQ multiplex PCR, lists solely in-frame clones and lacks some. The sample has about 120,000 clones; 70% to 75% are singletons. This sequence was found in a woman aged 18 to 35 in good health and CMV-seronegative. Sequencing was done on a sample of PBMCs. This sequence joins TRBV5-1 and TRBJ1-2; no firm D call. CDR3 in DNA: TGCGCCAGCAGCTTGGACGGACTTATAAACTATGGCTACACCTTC. It translates to CASSLDGLINYGYTF.